This T cell receptor (beta chain) emerged from a study of shared T cell receptors in the human thymus. V lost 5 bases to trimming and J lost 4 bases, with 18 bases between them. CDR1 SGHTA and CDR2 FQGTGA come from the germline V gene. The CDR3 extends over 16 amino acids. TCRdb keeps only in-frame clones here, not all; method: immunoSEQ multiplex PCR. Here the sample spans approximately 400,000 clones, just under 95% being singletons. The sample consisted of thymocytes. This TCR was recovered from a human donor. The V and J genes are TRBV7-3 and TRBJ2-1, with a tentative D call TRBD2 (6 bases). CDR3 loop: CASSPQWAGRYNEQFF. CDR3 in DNA: TGTGCCAGCAGCCCACAATGGGCGGGAAGATACAATGAGCAGTTCTTC.